There are a few counts of the clone carrying this T cell receptor beta chain. Antigen unknown. At one end, the junction sequence differs from germline, possibly due to a read error. This specimen comes from a study of T cells in Graves' hyperthyroidism and ophthalmopathy. General observations from the study: Clonotypes that were expanded in thyroid above 0.001 mostly appeared in blood too.

Hyperthyroidism patients were newly diagnosed, had disease duration under 2 months, and were aged 18 to 65 years. Germline V gene lookup returns CDR1 MNHNS and CDR2 SASEGT. The CDR3 has 18 residues. The source material, RNA transcripts, was used to amplify TCR beta CDR3 regions. RT-PCR in the first round (using the HTBI primer set) targeted the TCR CDR3. TCRdb processed the multiplex PCR reads anew with MiXCR; each CDR3 protein has one entry. The sample carries around 700,000 distinct CDR3 sequences, around a sixth recorded once. Sequencing was performed on blood. The rearrangement joins TRBV6-1 to TRBJ2-3, with 12 bases lining up with TRBD2. The source is a woman aged 45-60 years with Graves' hyperthyroidism that later progressed to Graves' ophthalmopathy. The CDR3 protein is CASSKASGGALGTDTQYF. DNA for the CDR3: TGTGCCAGCAGTAAAGCTAGCGGGGGGGCTCTCGGTACAGATACGCAGTATTTT.